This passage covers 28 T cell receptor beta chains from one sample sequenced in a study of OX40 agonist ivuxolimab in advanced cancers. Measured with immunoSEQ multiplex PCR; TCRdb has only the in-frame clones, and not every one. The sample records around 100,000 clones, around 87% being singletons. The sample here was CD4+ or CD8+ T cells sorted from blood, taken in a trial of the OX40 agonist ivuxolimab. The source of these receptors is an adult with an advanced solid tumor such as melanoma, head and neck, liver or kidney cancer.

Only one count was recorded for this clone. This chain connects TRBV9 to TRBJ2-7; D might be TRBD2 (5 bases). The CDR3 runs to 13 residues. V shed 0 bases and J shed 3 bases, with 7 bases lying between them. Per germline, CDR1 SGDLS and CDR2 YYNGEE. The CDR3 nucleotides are TGTGCCAGCAGCGTAGCCGGGAACTACGAGCAGTACTTC. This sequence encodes CASSVAGNYEQYF.

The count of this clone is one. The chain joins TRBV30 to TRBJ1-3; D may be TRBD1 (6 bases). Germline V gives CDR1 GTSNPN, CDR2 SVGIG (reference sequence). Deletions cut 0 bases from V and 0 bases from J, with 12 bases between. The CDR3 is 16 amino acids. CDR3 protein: CAWSVLGGGSGNTIYF. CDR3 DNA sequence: TGTGCCTGGAGTGTACTAGGAGGGGGCTCTGGAAACACCATATATTTT. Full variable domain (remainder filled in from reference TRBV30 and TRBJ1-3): SQTIHQWPATLVQPVGSPLSLECTVEGTSNPNLYWYRQAAGRGLQLLFYSVGIGQISSEVPQNLSASRPQDRQFILSSKKLLLSDSGFYLCAWSVLGGGSGNTIYFGEGSWLTVV.

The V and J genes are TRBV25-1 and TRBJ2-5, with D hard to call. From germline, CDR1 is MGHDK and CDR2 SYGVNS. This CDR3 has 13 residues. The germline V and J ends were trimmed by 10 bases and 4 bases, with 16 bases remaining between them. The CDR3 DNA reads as TGTGCCACTGAAGGGCACAACGGAGAGACCCAGTACTTC. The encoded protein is CATEGHNGETQYF.

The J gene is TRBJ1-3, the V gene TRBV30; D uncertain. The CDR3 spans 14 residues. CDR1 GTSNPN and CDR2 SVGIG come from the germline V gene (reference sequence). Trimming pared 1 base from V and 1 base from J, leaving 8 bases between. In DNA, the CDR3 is TGTGCCTGGAGTGACGAAACATCTGGAAACACCATATATTTT. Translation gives CAWSDETSGNTIYF.

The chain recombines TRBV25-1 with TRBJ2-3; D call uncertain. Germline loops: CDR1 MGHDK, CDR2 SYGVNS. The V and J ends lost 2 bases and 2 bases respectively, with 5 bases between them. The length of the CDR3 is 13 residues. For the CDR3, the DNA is TGTGCCAGCAGTGAAGCATCCACAGATACGCAGTATTTT. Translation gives CASSEASTDTQYF.

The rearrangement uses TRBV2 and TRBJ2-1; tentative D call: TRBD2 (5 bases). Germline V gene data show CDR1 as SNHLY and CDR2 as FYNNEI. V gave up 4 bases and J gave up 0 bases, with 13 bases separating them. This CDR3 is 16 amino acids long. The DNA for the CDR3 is TGTGCCAGCAGTGCGGAGGCTCTTCTCTCCTACAATGAGCAGTTCTTC. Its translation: CASSAEALLSYNEQFF. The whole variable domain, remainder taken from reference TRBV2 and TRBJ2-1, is EPEVTQTPSHQVTQMGQEVILRCVPISNHLYFYWYRQILGQKVEFLVSFYNNEISEKSEIFDDQFSVERPDGSNFTLKIRSTKLEDSAMYFCASSAEALLSYNEQFFGPGTRLTVL.

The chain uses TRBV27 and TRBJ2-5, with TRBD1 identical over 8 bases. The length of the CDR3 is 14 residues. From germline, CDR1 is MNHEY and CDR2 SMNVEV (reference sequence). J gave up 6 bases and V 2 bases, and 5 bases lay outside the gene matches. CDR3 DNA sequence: TGTGCCAGCAGTTTACAGGGGGCTCATAAGACCCAGTACTTC. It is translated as CASSLQGAHKTQYF.

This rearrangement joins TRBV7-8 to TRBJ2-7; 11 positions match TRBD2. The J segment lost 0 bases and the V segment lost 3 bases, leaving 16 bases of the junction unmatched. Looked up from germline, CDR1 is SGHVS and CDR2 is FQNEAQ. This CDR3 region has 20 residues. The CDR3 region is CASSFRGRSGTSGFSYEQYF. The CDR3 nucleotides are TGTGCCAGCAGCTTCAGGGGACGGTCCGGGACTAGCGGATTCTCCTACGAGCAGTACTTC.

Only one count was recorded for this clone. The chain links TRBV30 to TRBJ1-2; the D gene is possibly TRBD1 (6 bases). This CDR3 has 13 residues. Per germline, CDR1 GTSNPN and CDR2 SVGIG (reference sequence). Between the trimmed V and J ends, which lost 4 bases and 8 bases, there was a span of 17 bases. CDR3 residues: CAWTPGFGGGYTF. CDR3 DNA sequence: TGTGCCTGGACCCCCGGGTTCGGGGGCGGCTACACCTTC.

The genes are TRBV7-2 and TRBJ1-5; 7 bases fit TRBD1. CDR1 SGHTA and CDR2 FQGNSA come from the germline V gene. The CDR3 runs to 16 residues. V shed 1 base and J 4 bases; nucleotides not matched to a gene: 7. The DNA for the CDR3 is TGTGCCAGCAGCTTAGTCCCAGGGGGAGGGAATCAGCCCCAGCATTTT. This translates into CASSLVPGGGNQPQHF.

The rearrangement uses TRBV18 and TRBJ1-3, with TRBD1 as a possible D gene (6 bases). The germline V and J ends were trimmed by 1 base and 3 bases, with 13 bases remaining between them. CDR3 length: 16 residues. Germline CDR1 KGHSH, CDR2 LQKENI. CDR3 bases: TGTGCCAGCTCACCACAGGTGGGGGGCTTTGGAAACACCATATATTTT. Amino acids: CASSPQVGGFGNTIYF.

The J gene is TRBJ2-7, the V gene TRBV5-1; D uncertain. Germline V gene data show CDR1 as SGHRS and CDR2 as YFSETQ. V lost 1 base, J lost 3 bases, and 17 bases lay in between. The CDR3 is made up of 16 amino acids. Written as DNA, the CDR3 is TGCGCCAGCAGCTTGAACTGGGGTAGCCCTTACTACGAGCAGTACTTC. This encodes CASSLNWGSPYYEQYF.

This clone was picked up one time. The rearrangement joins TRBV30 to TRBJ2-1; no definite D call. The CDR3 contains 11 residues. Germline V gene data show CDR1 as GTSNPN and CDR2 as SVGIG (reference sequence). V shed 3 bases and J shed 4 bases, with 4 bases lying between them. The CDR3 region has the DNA TGTGCCTGGAGGGTTTACAATGAGCAGTTCTTC. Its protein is CAWRVYNEQFF.

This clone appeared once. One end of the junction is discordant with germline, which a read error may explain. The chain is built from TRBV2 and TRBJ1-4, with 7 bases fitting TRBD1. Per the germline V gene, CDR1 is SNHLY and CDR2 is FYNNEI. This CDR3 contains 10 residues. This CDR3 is CASRVSGQIF. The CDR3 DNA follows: TGTGCCAGCAGAGTATCGGGACAGATTTTT.

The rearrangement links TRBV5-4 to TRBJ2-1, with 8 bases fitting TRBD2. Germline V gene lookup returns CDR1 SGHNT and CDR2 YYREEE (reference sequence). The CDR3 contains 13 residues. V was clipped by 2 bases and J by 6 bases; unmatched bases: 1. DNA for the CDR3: TGTGCCAGCAGCTTTGCGGGAGGCAATGAGCAGTTCTTC. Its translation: CASSFAGGNEQFF.

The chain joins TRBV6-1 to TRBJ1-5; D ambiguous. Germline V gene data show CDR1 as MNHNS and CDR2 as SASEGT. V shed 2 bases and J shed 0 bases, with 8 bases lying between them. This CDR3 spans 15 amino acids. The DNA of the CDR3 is TGTGCCAGCAGTGAACCCAGCAATAGCAATCAGCCCCAGCATTTT. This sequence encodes CASSEPSNSNQPQHF.

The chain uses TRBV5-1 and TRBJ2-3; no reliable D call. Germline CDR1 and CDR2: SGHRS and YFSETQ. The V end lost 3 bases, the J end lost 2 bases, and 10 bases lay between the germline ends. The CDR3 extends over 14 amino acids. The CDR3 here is CASSSYGPTDTQYF. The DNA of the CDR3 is TGCGCCAGCAGCTCTTACGGACCCACAGATACGCAGTATTTT.

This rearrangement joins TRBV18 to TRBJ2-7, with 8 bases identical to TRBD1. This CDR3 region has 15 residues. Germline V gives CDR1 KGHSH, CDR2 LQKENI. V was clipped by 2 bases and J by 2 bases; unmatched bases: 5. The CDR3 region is CASSPGPGQAYEQYF. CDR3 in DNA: TGTGCCAGCTCACCAGGACCGGGACAGGCCTACGAGCAGTACTTC.

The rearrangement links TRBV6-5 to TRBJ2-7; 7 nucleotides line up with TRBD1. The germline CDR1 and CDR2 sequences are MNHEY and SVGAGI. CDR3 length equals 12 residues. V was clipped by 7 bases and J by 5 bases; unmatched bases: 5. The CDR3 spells CASKKGAHEQYF. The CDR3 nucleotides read TGTGCCAGCAAGAAGGGGGCCCACGAGCAGTACTTC.

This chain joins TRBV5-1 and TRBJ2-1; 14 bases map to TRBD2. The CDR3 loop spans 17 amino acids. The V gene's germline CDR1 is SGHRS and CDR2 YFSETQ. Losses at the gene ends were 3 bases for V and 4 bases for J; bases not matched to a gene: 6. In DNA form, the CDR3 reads TGCGCCAGCAGCTCAGGGACTAGCGGGGGAGCGTACAATGAGCAGTTCTTC. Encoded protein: CASSSGTSGGAYNEQFF.

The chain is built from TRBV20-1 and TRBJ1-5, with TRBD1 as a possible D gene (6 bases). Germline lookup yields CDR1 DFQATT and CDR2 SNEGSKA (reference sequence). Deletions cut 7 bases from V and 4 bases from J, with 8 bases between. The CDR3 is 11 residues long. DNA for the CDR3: TGCAGTGTACAGGGTAATCAGCCCCAGCATTTT. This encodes CSVQGNQPQHF.

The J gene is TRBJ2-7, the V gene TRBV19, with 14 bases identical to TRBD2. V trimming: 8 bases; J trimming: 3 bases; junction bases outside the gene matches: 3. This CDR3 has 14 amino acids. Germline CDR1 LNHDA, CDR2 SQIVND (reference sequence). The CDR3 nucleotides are TGTGCCAGTTCCGGGACTAGCGGGAGCTACGAGCAGTACTTC. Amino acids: CASSGTSGSYEQYF.

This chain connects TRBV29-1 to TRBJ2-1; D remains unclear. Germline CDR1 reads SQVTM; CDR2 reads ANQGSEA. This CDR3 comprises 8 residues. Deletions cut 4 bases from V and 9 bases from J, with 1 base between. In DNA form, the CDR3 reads TGCAGCGTTGGTGAGCAGTTCTTC. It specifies CSVGEQFF.

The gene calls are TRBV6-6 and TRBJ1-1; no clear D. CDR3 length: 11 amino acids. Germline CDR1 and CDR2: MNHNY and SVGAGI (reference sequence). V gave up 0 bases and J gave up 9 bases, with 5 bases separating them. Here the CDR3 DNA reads TGTGCCAGCAGTTACTCCGGGAAAGCTTTCTTT. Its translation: CASSYSGKAFF.

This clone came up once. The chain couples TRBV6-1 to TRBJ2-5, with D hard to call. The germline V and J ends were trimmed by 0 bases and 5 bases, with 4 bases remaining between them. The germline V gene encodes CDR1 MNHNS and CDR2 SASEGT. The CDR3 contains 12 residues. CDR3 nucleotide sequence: TGTGCCAGCAGTGAAGCGCGGGAGACCCAGTACTTC. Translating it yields CASSEARETQYF.

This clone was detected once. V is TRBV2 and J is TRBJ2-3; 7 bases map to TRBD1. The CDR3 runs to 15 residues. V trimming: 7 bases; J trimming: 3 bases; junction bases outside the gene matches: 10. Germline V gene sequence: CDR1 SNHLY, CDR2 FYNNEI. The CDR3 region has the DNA TGTGCCAGCATCCCGGGACAGAGTGGGACAGATACGCAGTATTTT. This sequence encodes CASIPGQSGTDTQYF.

The CDR3 coding sequence is TGTGCCAGCAGAACTCAGGGGGTCGGAGCTTCACCCCTCCACTTT. Translated, it gives CASRTQGVGASPLHF. The chain links TRBV6-5 to TRBJ1-6; 7 positions match TRBD1. In germline, CDR1 is MNHEY, CDR2 SVGAGI. Trimming at V came to 6 bases and at J to 9 bases, leaving 11 bases not matched to a gene. The CDR3 is made up of 15 amino acids.

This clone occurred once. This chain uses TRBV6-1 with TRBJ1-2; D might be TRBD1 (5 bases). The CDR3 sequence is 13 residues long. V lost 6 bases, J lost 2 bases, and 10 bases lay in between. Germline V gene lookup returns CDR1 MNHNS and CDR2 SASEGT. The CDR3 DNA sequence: TGTGCCAGCAGCAACCCAGGGAACTATGGCTACACCTTC. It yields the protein CASSNPGNYGYTF.